This T cell receptor (beta chain) was identified during a study of cytomegalovirus exposure and HLA in healthy donors. Use of 60 Vbeta and 13 Jbeta primers characterized the PCR. TCRdb's copy holds only in-frame clones and misses some; the assay was immunoSEQ multiplex PCR. Of about 190,000 clones listed, around 84% are singletons. The V end was cut by 4 bases, the J end by 1 base, with 11 bases between. The CDR3 is 15 residues long. Germline assignment: CDR1 MNHEY and CDR2 SVGAGI. The table lists this clone with a few counts. What it binds is not known. Study outcomes and limitations: Using the classifier, cytomegalovirus status was reportedly diagnosed with high specificity and sensitivity. One later analysis reportedly identified an Asian-associated ancestry cluster that showed fewer N-insertions than the roughly 700-donor mean. Reports state that TCR beta sequences accurately predicted most subjects' HLA-A and HLA-B alleles.

At collection, donors were nominally healthy, but unrecorded immune exposures were probable. The clonotype originates from a woman aged 18 to 35 in good health and CMV-seronegative. The V and J genes are TRBV6-5 and TRBJ1-3, with D hard to call. Input material: PBMCs. CDR3 amino acids: CASSSEAQSGNTIYF. CDR3 nucleotide sequence: TGTGCCAGCAGTTCCGAGGCCCAATCTGGAAACACCATATATTTT.